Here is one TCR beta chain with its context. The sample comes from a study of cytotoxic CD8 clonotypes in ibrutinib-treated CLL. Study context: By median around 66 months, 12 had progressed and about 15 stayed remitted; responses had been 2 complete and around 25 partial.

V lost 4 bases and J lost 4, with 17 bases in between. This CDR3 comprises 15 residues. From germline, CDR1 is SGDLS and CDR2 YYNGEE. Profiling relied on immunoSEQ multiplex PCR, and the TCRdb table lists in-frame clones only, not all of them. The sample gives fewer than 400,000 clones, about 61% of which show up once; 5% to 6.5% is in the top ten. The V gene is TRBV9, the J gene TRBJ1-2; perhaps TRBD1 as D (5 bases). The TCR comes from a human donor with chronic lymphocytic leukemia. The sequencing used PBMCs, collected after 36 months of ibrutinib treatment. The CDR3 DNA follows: TGTGCCAGCAGCCCTATTCAGGGTATGGGCTATGGCTACACCTTC. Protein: CASSPIQGMGYGYTF. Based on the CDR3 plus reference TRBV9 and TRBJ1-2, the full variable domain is DSGVTQTPKHLITATGQRVTLRCSPRSGDLSVYWYQQSLDQGLQFLIQYYNGEERAKGNILERFSAQQFPDLHSELNLSSLELGDSALYFCASSPIQGMGYGYTFGSGTRLTVV.